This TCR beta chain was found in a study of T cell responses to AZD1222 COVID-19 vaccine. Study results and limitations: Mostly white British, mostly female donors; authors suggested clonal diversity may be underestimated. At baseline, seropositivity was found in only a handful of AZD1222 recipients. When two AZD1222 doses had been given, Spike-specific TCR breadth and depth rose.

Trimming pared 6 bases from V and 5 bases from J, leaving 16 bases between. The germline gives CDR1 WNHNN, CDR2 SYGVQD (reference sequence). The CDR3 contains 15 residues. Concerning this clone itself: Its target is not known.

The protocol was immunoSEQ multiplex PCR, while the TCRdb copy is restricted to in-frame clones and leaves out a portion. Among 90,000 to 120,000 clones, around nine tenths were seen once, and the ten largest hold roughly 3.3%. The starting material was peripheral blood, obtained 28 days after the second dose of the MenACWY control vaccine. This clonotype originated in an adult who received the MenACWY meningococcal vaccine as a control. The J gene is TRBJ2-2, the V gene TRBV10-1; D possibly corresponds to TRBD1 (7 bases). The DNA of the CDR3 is TGCGCCAGCAGCCTAGCAGGGGGAGGAACCGGGGAGCTGTTTTTT. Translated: CASSLAGGGTGELFF.